These T cell receptor beta chains were read from a single sample in a study of blood T cell repertoires in COVID-19. Only in-frame clones appear in the TCRdb table, and some are missing; sequencing was by immunoSEQ multiplex PCR. The table lists roughly 500,000 clones, roughly 87% of them singletons. Sequencing input: peripheral blood. The receptors stem from a man aged 18-30 years with COVID-19, enrolled during active disease. The CDR3 runs from the conserved cysteine through the conserved F or W. Each record gives: D gene, clone size, J gene, V gene, CDR3 DNA, CDR3 protein. The D gene is left open where the match is weak. The listing skips clone size in some rows; elsewhere it reads once, few, many or a size class.

TRBD2	NA	TRBJ2-5	TRBV5-1	TGCGCCAGCAGCTTGGGTGGACTAGCGGGAGTCGGAGAGACCCAGTACTTC	CASSLGGLAGVGETQYF
NA	NA	TRBJ2-7	TRBV29-1	TGCAGCGTTGGGGCAGGATCCTACGAGCAGTACTTC	CSVGAGSYEQYF
NA	NA	TRBJ1-1	TRBV6-2/TRBV6-3	TGTGCCAGCAGTTACGGGGGCATCAACACTGAAGCTTTCTTT	CASSYGGINTEAFF
NA	NA	TRBJ1-2	TRBV3-1/TRBV3-2	TGTGCCAGCAGCCAAGGTCAGGACTATGGCTACACCTTC	CASSQGQDYGYTF
TRBD2	NA	TRBJ2-7	TRBV11-2	TGTGCCAGCAGCTTTAGCGGGACTAGCGGGTCCTCGCCTCCCTACGAGCAGTACTTC	CASSFSGTSGSSPPYEQYF
NA	few	TRBJ2-2	TRBV9	TGTGCCAGCAGCGTTGATCCTCGGGGGACGAACACCGGGGAGCTGTTTTTT	CASSVDPRGTNTGELFF
NA	NA	TRBJ2-1	TRBV2	TGTGCCAGCAGTGAAAGGGGGAGCTCCTACAATGAGCAGTTCTTC	CASSERGSSYNEQFF
NA	NA	TRBJ2-1	TRBV3-1/TRBV3-2	TGTGCCAGCAGCCACTTGGGGCATGAGCAGTTCTTC	CASSHLGHEQFF
NA	NA	TRBJ2-3	TRBV10-1	TGCGCCAGCAGGATACAGGGAACAGATACGCAGTATTTT	CASRIQGTDTQYF
TRBD1	once	TRBJ2-5	TRBV15	TGTGCCACCAGCAGAGACCTCTATAGGGGGCGGGAGACCCAGTACTTC	CATSRDLYRGRETQYF
NA	once	TRBJ2-7	TRBV19	TGTGCCAGTAGTCACAGGTCCTACGAGCAGTACTTC	CASSHRSYEQYF
TRBD2	once	TRBJ2-1	TRBV4-2	TGTGCCAGCAGCCAGGCTCGGGCTAGCGGGCGTTACAATGAGCAGTTCTTC	CASSQARASGRYNEQFF
TRBD2	few	TRBJ2-7	TRBV4-1	TGCGCCAGCAGCCAGCTGGGACTACCTAACTACGAGCAGTACTTC	CASSQLGLPNYEQYF
NA	once	TRBJ2-3	TRBV5-1	TGCGCCAGCTGGGGGGGACAATCTAGCACAGATACGCAGTATTTT	CASWGGQSSTDTQYF
NA	once	TRBJ2-7	TRBV29-1	TGCAGCGCAAAACAGGGTATCTACGAGCAGTACTTC	CSAKQGIYEQYF
TRBD1	NA	TRBJ1-2	TRBV3-1/TRBV3-2	TGTGCCAGCAGCCTGGGGACAGGGGCTAACTATGGCTACACCTTC	CASSLGTGANYGYTF
TRBD2	NA	TRBJ2-1	TRBV2	TGTGCCAGCAGTGTTTTAGCGGGAAGGGAGCAGTTCTTC	CASSVLAGREQFF
TRBD2	NA	TRBJ2-1	TRBV11-3	TGTGCCAGCTCACCCGGGCGGGAGGGGTTCAATGAGCAGTTCTTC	CASSPGREGFNEQFF
NA	NA	TRBJ2-5	TRBV5-6	TGTGCCAGCGGCCCAGTAGCCGTACAAGAGACCCAGTACTTC	CASGPVAVQETQYF
NA	once	TRBJ2-5	TRBV12-3/TRBV12-4	TGTGCCAGCAGTACAGGGTTGGAGACCCAGTACTTC	CASSTGLETQYF
TRBD1	medium-sized	TRBJ1-6	TRBV5-1	TGCGCCAGCAGCCGGCGTATGCCGACAGGGGACTATAATTCACCCCTCCACTTT	CASSRRMPTGDYNSPLHF
TRBD1	NA	TRBJ1-1	TRBV10-3	TGTGCCATCAGTGGCCGGTTACAGGGGGAGAACACTGAAGCTTTCTTT	CAISGRLQGENTEAFF
NA	NA	TRBJ1-1	TRBV2	TGTGCCAGCACCCGAGGGTTTAACACTGAAGCTTTCTTT	CASTRGFNTEAFF
TRBD1	NA	TRBJ2-7	TRBV5-1	TGCGCCAGCAGCCCGGGACAGGGGGCCTACGAGCAGTACTTC	CASSPGQGAYEQYF
NA	NA	TRBJ2-7	TRBV7-9	TGTGCCAGCAGCCCATACGGCGGCTATCCCTACGAGCAGTACTTC	CASSPYGGYPYEQYF
TRBD2	NA	TRBJ2-1	TRBV12-5	TGTGCTAGTCTCTCCGGGGCGGGAGGCGTTGAGCAGTTCTTC	CASLSGAGGVEQFF
TRBD1	NA	TRBJ1-1	TRBV2	TGTGCCAGCAGTGCCCGGACAGGTGACACTGAAGCTTTCTTT	CASSARTGDTEAFF
TRBD1	NA	TRBJ2-1	TRBV28	TGTGCCAGCAGTAGGACAGGGTTTGGCAATGAGCAGTTCTTC	CASSRTGFGNEQFF
NA	NA	TRBJ1-5	TRBV7-9	TGTGCCAGCAGCTTAGTAGAGGGACAGCCCCAGCATTTT	CASSLVEGQPQHF
NA	NA	TRBJ1-6	TRBV2	TGTGCCAGCAGTGAGTCAAGGCGGCAGGGAAATTCACCCCTCCACTTT	CASSESRRQGNSPLHF
TRBD2	NA	TRBJ2-3	TRBV5-6	TGTGCCAGCAGCCTTGCCGGGGGGGCCTTTGATACGCAGTATTTT	CASSLAGGAFDTQYF
NA	NA	TRBJ1-1	TRBV7-2	TGTGCCAGCAGCTTAGACCGAGTCAACACTGAAGCTTTCTTT	CASSLDRVNTEAFF
NA	few	TRBJ1-4	TRBV7-9	TGTGCCAGCAGACTCCGACAGACCTCTAATGAAAAACTGTTTTTT	CASRLRQTSNEKLFF
TRBD2	NA	TRBJ2-7	TRBV5-4	TGTGCCAGCAGCTGGGGACTAGCGGGGTACGAGCAGTACTTC	CASSWGLAGYEQYF
NA	NA	TRBJ1-1	TRBV21-1	TGTGCCAGCAGCCTTCAAAGGGGACAGGAAGCTTTCTTT	CASSLQRGQEAFF
TRBD2	NA	TRBJ2-5	TRBV4-1	TGCGCCAGCAGCCAAGGAGTCCCACTAGCGGGGGGTCAGCAGACCCAGTACTTC	CASSQGVPLAGGQQTQYF